This T cell receptor beta chain is drawn from a study of blood T cell repertoires in COVID-19. Study as a whole: The United States, Italy and Spain supplied acute and convalescent COVID-19 samples. Nucleic acid was either cDNA or gDNA, and it came from T cells, B-cell-depleted T cells, or PBMCs.

Original data processing: Scientists estimated how many nucleated cells there were by amplifying reference gene primers. Libraries were prepared by immunoSEQ multiplex PCR; TCRdb keeps only in-frame clonotypes and omits some of them. V and J calls and clone size are as listed in that table; D and trimming were resolved from the DNA. Among approximately 150,000 clones listed, around 89% were seen once. This CDR3 contains 14 residues. The J segment lost 4 bases and the V segment lost 4 bases, leaving 5 bases of the junction unmatched. Germline assignment: CDR1 KGHSH and CDR2 LQKENI. The clonotype comes from a man aged 70-80 years with active COVID-19. The sample consisted of peripheral blood. The chain is built from TRBV18 and TRBJ1-2; TRBD1 matches 8 bases. This CDR3 reads CASSLDRDRYGYTF. The DNA of the CDR3 is TGTGCCAGCTCACTGGACAGGGATCGCTATGGCTACACCTTC.